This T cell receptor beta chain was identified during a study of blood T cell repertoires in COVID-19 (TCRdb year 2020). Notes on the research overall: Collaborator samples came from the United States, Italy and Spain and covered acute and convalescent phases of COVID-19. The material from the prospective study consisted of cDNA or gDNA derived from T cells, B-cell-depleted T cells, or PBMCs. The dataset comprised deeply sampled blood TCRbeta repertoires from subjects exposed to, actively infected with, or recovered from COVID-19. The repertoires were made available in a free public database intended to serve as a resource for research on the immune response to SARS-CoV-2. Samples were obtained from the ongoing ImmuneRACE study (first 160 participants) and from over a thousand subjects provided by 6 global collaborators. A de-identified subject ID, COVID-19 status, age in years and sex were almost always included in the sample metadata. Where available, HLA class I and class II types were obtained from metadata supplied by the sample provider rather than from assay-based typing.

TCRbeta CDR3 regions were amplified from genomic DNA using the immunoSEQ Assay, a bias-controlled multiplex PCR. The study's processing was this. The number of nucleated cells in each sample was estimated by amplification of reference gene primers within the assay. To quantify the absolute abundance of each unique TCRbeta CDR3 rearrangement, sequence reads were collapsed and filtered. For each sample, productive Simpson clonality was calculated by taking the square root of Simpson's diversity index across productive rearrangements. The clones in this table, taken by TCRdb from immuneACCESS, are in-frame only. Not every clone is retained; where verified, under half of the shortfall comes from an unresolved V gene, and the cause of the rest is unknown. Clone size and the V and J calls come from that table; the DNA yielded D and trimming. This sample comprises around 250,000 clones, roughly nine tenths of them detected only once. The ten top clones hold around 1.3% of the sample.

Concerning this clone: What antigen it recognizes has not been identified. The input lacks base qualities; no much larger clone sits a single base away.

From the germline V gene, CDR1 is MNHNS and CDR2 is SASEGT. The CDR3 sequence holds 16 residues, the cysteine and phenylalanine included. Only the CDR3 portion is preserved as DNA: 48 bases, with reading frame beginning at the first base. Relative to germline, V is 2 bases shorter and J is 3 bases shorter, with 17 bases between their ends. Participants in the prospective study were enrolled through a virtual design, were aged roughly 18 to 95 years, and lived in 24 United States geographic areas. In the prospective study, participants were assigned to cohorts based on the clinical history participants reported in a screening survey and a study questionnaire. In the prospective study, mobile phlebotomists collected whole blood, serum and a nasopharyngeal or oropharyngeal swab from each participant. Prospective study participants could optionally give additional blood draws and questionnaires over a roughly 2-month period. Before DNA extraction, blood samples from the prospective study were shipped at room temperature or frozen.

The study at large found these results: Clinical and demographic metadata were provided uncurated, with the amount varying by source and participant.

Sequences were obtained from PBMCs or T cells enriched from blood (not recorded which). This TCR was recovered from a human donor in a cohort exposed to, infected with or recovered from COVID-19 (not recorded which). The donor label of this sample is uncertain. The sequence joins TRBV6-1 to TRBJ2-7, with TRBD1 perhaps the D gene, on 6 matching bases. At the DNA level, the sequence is TGTGCCAGCAGTGAACACCCCCTAAAACAGGGCTACGAGCAGTACTTC. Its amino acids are CASSEHPLKQGYEQYF.